This TCR beta chain originates from a study of response to subunit inactivated influenza vaccine. Findings of the study overall: New T cells are recruited in small numbers by each seasonal influenza vaccination, according to the authors' suggestion.

TCRdb recomputed calls from the RT-PCR reads with MiXCR, one row per CDR3 protein. The sample yields 530,000 or so distinct CDR3 sequences, 12% seen once. Comment on this clonotype: Antigen: not known.

Per the germline V gene, CDR1 is MDHEN and CDR2 is SYDVKM. The length of the CDR3 is 16 residues. V gave up 7 bases and J gave up 3 bases; unmatched junction bases: 9. The TCR was taken from a man aged 45-65 years who received an inactivated influenza vaccine. V is TRBV28 and J is TRBJ2-2; 9 bases match TRBD1. Sample: PBMCs from blood, taken on the day of vaccination. CDR3 sequence (DNA): TGTGCCAGCATTGGCCGGGACAGGGTGTACACCGGGGAGCTGTTTTTT. Translation: CASIGRDRVYTGELFF.